The 29 T cell receptor beta chains reported below all come from one sample, sequenced in a study of blood T cell repertoires in COVID-19. Generated by immunoSEQ multiplex PCR, the TCRdb table keeps only in-frame clones and is missing some. The table includes about 50,000 clones, around 83% detected once. The sample consisted of peripheral blood. The source is a man between 60 and 75 years old with acute or convalescent COVID-19.

This rearrangement joins TRBV3-1 (or the pseudogene TRBV3-2) to TRBJ1-4; TRBD1 is a possible D gene (5 bases). The CDR3 is 14 residues long. Per the germline V gene, CDR1 is LGHDT and CDR2 is YNNKEL (reference sequence). V was trimmed by 4 bases and J by 11 bases, leaving 17 bases between them. The CDR3 loop is CASSLLVGGGKLFF. The CDR3 nucleotides read TGTGCCAGCAGCCTACTTGTAGGTGGGGGGAAACTGTTTTTT.

The V call is TRBV11-2, the J call TRBJ2-7, with D possibly being TRBD1 (5 bases). V shed 7 bases and J shed 2 bases, with 15 bases lying between them. Per germline, CDR1 SGHAT and CDR2 FQNNGV. This CDR3 region has 14 residues. In DNA, the CDR3 is TGTGCCAGCACCTGGACACTCGGAGCCTACGAGCAGTACTTC. This encodes CASTWTLGAYEQYF.

The rearrangement uses TRBV30 and TRBJ2-1; 14 nucleotides line up with TRBD2. The length of the CDR3 is 20 residues. From germline, CDR1 is GTSNPN and CDR2 SVGIG (reference sequence). The V and J ends lost 5 bases and 2 bases, in that order; junction bases with no gene match: 17. The CDR3 reads CAWGGQGTSGSPSTYNEQFF. The CDR3, as DNA: TGTGCCTGGGGGGGACAGGGGACTAGCGGGAGCCCTTCTACCTACAATGAGCAGTTCTTC.

The chain carries TRBV7-9 and TRBJ1-2; TRBD1 matches at 8 bases. There are 14 residues in the CDR3. The junction had 11 bases not matched to a gene; V was cut back by 6 bases and J by 8 bases. Germline CDR1 is SEHNR and CDR2 is FQNEAQ (reference sequence). The CDR3: CASSGQGNAYGYTF. The CDR3 nucleotides are TGTGCCAGCAGTGGACAGGGTAACGCCTACGGCTACACCTTC.

This clone was detected once. The chain combines TRBV7-3 with TRBJ2-7; D call uncertain. CDR1 is SGHTA, CDR2 FQGTGA, per germline. The CDR3 covers 15 residues. Trimming cost V 1 base and J 5 bases, with 15 bases left between them. CDR3 nucleotides: TGTGCCAGCAGCTTAAGTATCCAAGCCCCCCACGAGCAGTACTTC. Its translation is CASSLSIQAPHEQYF.

The chain has TRBV5-1 and TRBJ2-7; 13 bases fit TRBD2. The J segment lost 5 bases and the V segment lost 4 bases, leaving 6 bases of the junction unmatched. This CDR3 contains 15 residues. Germline V gene lookup returns CDR1 SGHRS and CDR2 YFSETQ. Here the CDR3 reads CASSPLAGGPHEQYF. The CDR3 nucleotides are TGCGCCAGCAGCCCACTAGCGGGAGGGCCGCACGAGCAGTACTTC.

V usage is TRBV5-4 and J usage is TRBJ1-1; 8 bases fit TRBD1. The CDR3 is made up of 15 amino acids. Germline values: CDR1 SGHNT, CDR2 YYREEE (reference sequence). Losses at the gene ends were 3 bases for V and 3 bases for J; bases not matched to a gene: 7. Here the CDR3 DNA reads TGTGCCAGCAGCTCACCCGGACAGGGAGACACTGAAGCTTTCTTT. Protein sequence: CASSSPGQGDTEAFF.

This sequence joins TRBV5-5 and TRBJ2-1, with D unresolved. The CDR3 runs 13 residues. The V gene lost 0 bases and the J gene lost 4 bases, with 5 bases spanning the gap. CDR1 and CDR2 from the germline V gene are SGHKS and YYEKEE (reference sequence). CDR3 in DNA: TGTGCCAGCAGCTTGGAGCCGTACAATGAGCAGTTCTTC. Its translation is CASSLEPYNEQFF.

This clone was detected once. The V and J genes are TRBV21-1 and TRBJ1-4; the D call TRBD1 from the table was never checked on the DNA. TRBV21-1 is a pseudogene segment. The CDR3 is 14 amino acids. The CDR3 sequence is CASSKVGPIEKLFF. CDR3 DNA: TGTGCCAGCAGCAAAGTGGGGCCAATTGAAAAACTGTTTTTT.

The chain joins TRBV11-3 to TRBJ2-1; 14 bases align to TRBD2. Germline loops: CDR1 SGHNT, CDR2 YENEEA. V was pared by 1 base and J by 7 bases, with 9 bases of the junction left unmatched. This CDR3 region has 18 residues. The CDR3: CASSLAPGLAGDGNEQFF. CDR3 nucleotide sequence: TGTGCCAGCAGCTTAGCACCGGGACTAGCGGGAGACGGGAATGAGCAGTTCTTC.

This chain links TRBV14 with TRBJ1-1; D is undetermined. Trimming left V 4 bases short and J 0 bases short, with 6 bases between. The CDR3 covers 13 residues. Per the germline V gene, CDR1 is SGHDN and CDR2 is FVKESK. The CDR3 bases are TGTGCCAGCAGCCGACTAATGAACACTGAAGCTTTCTTT. It specifies CASSRLMNTEAFF.

This clone was recorded only once. CDR3: CASTPGTSGRGNEQFF. In DNA form, the CDR3 reads TGCGCCAGCACCCCTGGGACTAGCGGGAGAGGCAATGAGCAGTTCTTC. The chain has TRBV5-1 and TRBJ2-1, with 14 bases matching TRBD2. The CDR3 is 16 residues long. Germline V lookup: CDR1 SGHRS, CDR2 YFSETQ. V dropped 6 bases and J dropped 6; count of bases not matched to a gene: 8. Combining the CDR3 with reference TRBV5-1 and TRBJ2-1 gives the whole variable domain KAGVTQTPRYLIKTRGQQVTLSCSPISGHRSVSWYQQTPGQGLQFLFEYFSETQRNKGNFPGRFSGRQFSNSRSEMNVSTLELGDSALYLCASTPGTSGRGNEQFFGPGTRLTVL.

The J gene is TRBJ1-4, the V gene TRBV5-3, with unresolved D. TRBV5-3 qualifies as an ORF whose function is uncertain. The CDR3 is made up of 15 amino acids. V shed 8 bases and J shed 7 bases, with 21 bases lying between them. The CDR3 protein is CARGEGPLAFEKLFF. For the CDR3, the DNA is TGTGCCAGGGGAGAAGGACCCCTCGCCTTTGAAAAACTGTTTTTT.

The chain is built from TRBV20-1 and TRBJ2-7; 11 nucleotides agree with TRBD2. The CDR3 contains 16 residues. Losses at the gene ends were 3 bases for V and 4 bases for J; bases not matched to a gene: 11. From germline, CDR1 is DFQATT and CDR2 SNEGSKA (reference sequence). The CDR3 nucleotides are TGCAGTGCTAGTATTAGCGGGAGGGGAAACTGGTACGAGCAGTACTTC. Translating gives CSASISGRGNWYEQYF.

The J gene is TRBJ1-2, the V gene TRBV7-6; 8 nucleotides align to TRBD1. The J segment lost 0 bases and the V segment lost 5 bases, leaving 14 bases of the junction unmatched. The CDR3 has 18 residues. Germline CDR1 and CDR2: SGHVS and FNYEAQ. The DNA for the CDR3 is TGTGCCAGCAGCCCCCTTGGAACAGGGGGTGTAGCTAACTATGGCTACACCTTC. It encodes CASSPLGTGGVANYGYTF.

The rearrangement links TRBV3-1 (or the pseudogene TRBV3-2) to TRBJ1-1; D not certain. The CDR3 contains 14 residues. Trimming took off 5 bases at V and 0 bases at J, with 10 bases between the two ends. Germline V gene sequence: CDR1 LGHDT, CDR2 YNNKEL (reference sequence). The CDR3 reads CASSSRPMNTEAFF. In DNA form, the CDR3 reads TGTGCCAGCAGCTCCAGGCCCATGAACACTGAAGCTTTCTTT.

This clone occurred a few times. The chain recombines TRBV10-1 with TRBJ2-2; possible D gene TRBD2, 5 bases. This CDR3 is 13 amino acids long. V lost 6 bases and J 5 bases, leaving 10 bases between the germline ends. Germline CDR1 and CDR2: WNHNN and SYGVQD (reference sequence). DNA for the CDR3: TGCGCCAGCAGAAGTACGGGGACCGGGGAGCTGTTTTTT. Protein sequence: CASRSTGTGELFF.

This chain joins TRBV5-1 and TRBJ2-1; 8 bases are shared with TRBD2. Trimming removed 1 base from V and 10 bases from J; junction bases left unmatched: 10. CDR1 is SGHRS, CDR2 YFSETQ, per germline. The CDR3 runs 15 residues. In DNA, the CDR3 is TGCGCCAGCAGCTTGAGGCCAGCGGGAGAAGACGAGCAGTTCTTC. This codes for CASSLRPAGEDEQFF.

The chain combines TRBV6-1 with TRBJ1-6; 10 bases line up with TRBD1. Germline loops: CDR1 MNHNS, CDR2 SASEGT. J lost 5 bases, V lost 3 bases, and 4 bases had no gene match. The CDR3 sequence is 16 residues long. The CDR3 loop is CASSDYGTGDNSPLHF. The CDR3 DNA follows: TGTGCCAGCAGTGATTATGGGACAGGGGATAATTCACCCCTCCACTTT.

This rearrangement joins TRBV28 to TRBJ2-1, with unresolved D. This CDR3 spans 14 amino acids. Germline lookup yields CDR1 MDHEN and CDR2 SYDVKM. V was cut by 4 bases and J by 3 bases, with 10 bases left in between. The CDR3 region has the DNA TGTGCCAGCAGTTCGCCAGCGTACTACAATGAGCAGTTCTTC. It translates to CASSSPAYYNEQFF.

The rearrangement joins TRBV28 to TRBJ1-6; maybe TRBD1 (5 bases). The CDR3 has 19 residues. The germline V and J ends were trimmed by 2 bases and 5 bases, with 22 bases remaining between them. Per germline, CDR1 MDHEN and CDR2 SYDVKM. The CDR3 region has the DNA TGTGCCAGCAGTTTACGCCGGGGAGGGGCCGGCGTGGATAATTCACCCCTCCACTTT. It translates to CASSLRRGGAGVDNSPLHF.

The V call is TRBV3-1 (or the pseudogene TRBV3-2), the J call TRBJ2-7; no clear D. Germline values: CDR1 LGHDT, CDR2 YNNKEL (reference sequence). The CDR3 covers 13 residues. V was cut by 2 bases and J by 7 bases, with 12 bases left in between. The CDR3 bases are TGTGCCAGCAGCCAAAACGCAGGCCTTGAGCAGTACTTC. It yields the protein CASSQNAGLEQYF.

V and J are TRBV27 and TRBJ2-1; 10 bases are shared with TRBD1. The germline V gene has CDR1 MNHEY and CDR2 SMNVEV (reference sequence). V lost 7 bases, J lost 4 bases, and 4 bases stayed unmatched. The CDR3 totals 14 residues. CDR3: CASTLGQGYNEQFF. The CDR3 DNA reads TGTGCCAGCACTTTGGGACAGGGGTACAATGAGCAGTTCTTC.

Only a few counts were recorded for this clone. V gene TRBV9 combines with J gene TRBJ2-7; D may be TRBD1 (6 bases). Per the germline V gene, CDR1 is SGDLS and CDR2 is YYNGEE. Trimming pared 10 bases from V and 0 bases from J, leaving 14 bases between. There are 13 residues in the CDR3. Written as DNA, the CDR3 is TGTGCCGCCAGGGGTGGGAGCTCCTACGAGCAGTACTTC. This sequence encodes CAARGGSSYEQYF.

The chain couples TRBV19 to TRBJ1-6; TRBD1 agrees at 8 bases. This CDR3 has 17 residues. J was trimmed by 6 bases and V by 1 base; bases with no gene match: 8. Looked up from germline, CDR1 is LNHDA and CDR2 is SQIVND (reference sequence). The CDR3 DNA is TGTGCCAGTAGTATAGGCCTGGGGACAGGCCTTAATTCACCCCTCCACTTT. It translates to CASSIGLGTGLNSPLHF.

The chain combines TRBV5-1 with TRBJ2-5; D might be TRBD2 (5 bases). The V and J ends lost 4 bases and 1 base respectively, with 11 bases between them. Germline CDR1 SGHRS, CDR2 YFSETQ. The CDR3 covers 14 residues. CDR3 nucleotide sequence: TGCGCCAGCAGCCTCGAGGGCAGCCAAGAGACCCAGTACTTC. Protein: CASSLEGSQETQYF.

V and J are TRBV5-6 and TRBJ2-2, with D possibly TRBD1 on 5 matching bases. The CDR3 is 13 residues long. V dropped 5 bases and J dropped 4 bases, with 9 bases sitting between them. Germline V gives CDR1 SGHDT, CDR2 YYEEEE. Written as DNA, the CDR3 is TGTGCCAGCAGAGATCAGGGCACCGGGGAGCTGTTTTTT. It is translated as CASRDQGTGELFF.

The chain recombines TRBV2 with TRBJ1-6; D remains ambiguous. CDR3 length: 15 amino acids. Deletions cut 4 bases from V and 10 bases from J, with 17 bases between. Germline CDR1 reads SNHLY; CDR2 reads FYNNEI. The CDR3 is CASSGREGQVSPLHF. CDR3 sequence (DNA): TGTGCCAGCAGTGGGCGGGAGGGTCAGGTCTCACCCCTCCACTTT.

CDR3 sequence reads: CASSYSRDTPTWGQFF. The CDR3 bases are TGTGCCAGCAGCTACAGCCGGGACACCCCGACGTGGGGTCAGTTCTTC. The chain employs TRBV7-3 and TRBJ2-1, with TRBD1 as a possible D gene (6 bases). V was trimmed by 4 bases and J by 13 bases, leaving 26 bases between them. CDR1 SGHTA and CDR2 FQGTGA come from the germline V gene. CDR3 length equals 16 residues.